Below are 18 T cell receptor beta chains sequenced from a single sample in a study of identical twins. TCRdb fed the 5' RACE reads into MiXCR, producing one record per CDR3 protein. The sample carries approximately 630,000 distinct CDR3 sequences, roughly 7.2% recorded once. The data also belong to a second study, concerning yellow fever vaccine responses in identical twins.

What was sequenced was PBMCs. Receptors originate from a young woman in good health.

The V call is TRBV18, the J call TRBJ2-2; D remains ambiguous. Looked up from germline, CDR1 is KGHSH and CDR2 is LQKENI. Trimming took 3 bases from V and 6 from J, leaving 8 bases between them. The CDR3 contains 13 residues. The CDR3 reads CASSPTLAGELFF. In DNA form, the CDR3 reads TGTGCCAGCTCACCGACTCTAGCCGGGGAGCTGTTTTTT.

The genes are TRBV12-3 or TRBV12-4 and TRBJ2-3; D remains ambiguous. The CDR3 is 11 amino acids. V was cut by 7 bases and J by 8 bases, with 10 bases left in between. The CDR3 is CASTAVGTQYF. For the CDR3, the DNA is TGTGCCAGCACCGCGGTTGGTACGCAGTATTTT.

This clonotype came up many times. The CDR3 loop is CASRTGLNPNEQFF. The CDR3 bases are TGTGCCAGCAGAACAGGGCTGAATCCCAATGAGCAGTTCTTC. The V and J genes are TRBV11-2 and TRBJ2-1; possibly TRBD1 for D (6 bases). CDR3 length: 14 amino acids. Germline V CDR1 and CDR2: SGHAT, FQNNGV. The germline V and J ends were trimmed by 6 bases and 6 bases, with 15 bases remaining between them.

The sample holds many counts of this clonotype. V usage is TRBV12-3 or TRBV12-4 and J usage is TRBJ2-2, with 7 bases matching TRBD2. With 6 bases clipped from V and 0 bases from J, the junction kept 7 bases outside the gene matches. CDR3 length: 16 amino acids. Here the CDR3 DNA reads TGTGCCAGCAGCCCTACTAGCGTACCGAACACCGGGGAGCTGTTTTTT. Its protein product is CASSPTSVPNTGELFF.

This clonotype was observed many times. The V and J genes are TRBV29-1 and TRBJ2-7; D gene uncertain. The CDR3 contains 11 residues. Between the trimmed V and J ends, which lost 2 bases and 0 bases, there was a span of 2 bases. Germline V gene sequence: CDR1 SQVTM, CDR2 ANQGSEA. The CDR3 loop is CSVESSYEQYF. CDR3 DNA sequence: TGCAGCGTTGAAAGCTCCTACGAGCAGTACTTC.

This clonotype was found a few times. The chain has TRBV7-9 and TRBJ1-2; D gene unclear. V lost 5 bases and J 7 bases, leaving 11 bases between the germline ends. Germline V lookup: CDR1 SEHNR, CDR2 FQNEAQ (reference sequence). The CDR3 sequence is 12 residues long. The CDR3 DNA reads TGTGCCAGCAGCCCCAGTGTCAGTGGCTACACCTTC. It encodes CASSPSVSGYTF.

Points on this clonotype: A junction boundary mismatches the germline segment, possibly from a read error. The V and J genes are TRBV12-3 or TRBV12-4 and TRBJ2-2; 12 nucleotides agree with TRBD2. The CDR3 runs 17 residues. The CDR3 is CTSCPRTSGKNTGELFF. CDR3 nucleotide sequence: TGTACCAGCTGTCCACGGACTAGCGGGAAGAACACCGGGGAGCTGTTTTTT.

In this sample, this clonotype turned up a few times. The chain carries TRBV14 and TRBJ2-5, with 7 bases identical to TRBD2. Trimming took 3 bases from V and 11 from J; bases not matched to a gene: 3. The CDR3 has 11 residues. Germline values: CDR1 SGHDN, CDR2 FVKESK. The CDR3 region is CASSQRGSQYF. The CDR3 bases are TGTGCCAGCAGCCAGCGGGGGTCTCAGTACTTC.

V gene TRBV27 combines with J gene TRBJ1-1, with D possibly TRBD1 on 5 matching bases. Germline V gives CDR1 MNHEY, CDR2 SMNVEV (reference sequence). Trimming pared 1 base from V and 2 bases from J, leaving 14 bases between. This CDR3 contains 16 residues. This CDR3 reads CASSLFPPQGNTEAFF. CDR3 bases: TGTGCCAGCAGTTTATTTCCCCCTCAGGGAAACACTGAAGCTTTCTTT.

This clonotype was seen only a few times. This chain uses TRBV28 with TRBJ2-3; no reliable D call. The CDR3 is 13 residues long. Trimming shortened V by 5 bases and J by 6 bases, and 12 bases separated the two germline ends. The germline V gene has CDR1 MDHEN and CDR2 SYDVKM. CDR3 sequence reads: CASSTSRMDTQYF. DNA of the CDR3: TGTGCCAGCAGTACGTCCCGTATGGATACGCAGTATTTT.

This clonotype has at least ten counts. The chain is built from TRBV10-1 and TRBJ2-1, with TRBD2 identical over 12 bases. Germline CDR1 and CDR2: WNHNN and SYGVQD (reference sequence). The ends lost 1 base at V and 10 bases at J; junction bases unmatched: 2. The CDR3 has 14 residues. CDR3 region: CASSEFLAGGEQFF. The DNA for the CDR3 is TGCGCCAGCAGTGAGTTTCTAGCGGGGGGGGAGCAGTTCTTC.

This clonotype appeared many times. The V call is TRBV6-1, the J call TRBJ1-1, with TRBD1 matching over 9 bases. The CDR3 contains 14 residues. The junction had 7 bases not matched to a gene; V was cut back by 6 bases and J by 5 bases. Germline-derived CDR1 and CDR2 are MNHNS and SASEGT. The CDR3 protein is CASRSTGGHTEAFF. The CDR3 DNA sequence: TGTGCCAGCAGATCCACAGGGGGCCATACTGAAGCTTTCTTT.

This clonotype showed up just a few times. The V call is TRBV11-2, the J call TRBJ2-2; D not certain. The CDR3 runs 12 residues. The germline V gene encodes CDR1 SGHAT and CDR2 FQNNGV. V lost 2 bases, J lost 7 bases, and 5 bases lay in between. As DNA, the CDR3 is TGTGCCAGCAGCTTACAGGTCGGGGAGCTGTTTTTT. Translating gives CASSLQVGELFF.

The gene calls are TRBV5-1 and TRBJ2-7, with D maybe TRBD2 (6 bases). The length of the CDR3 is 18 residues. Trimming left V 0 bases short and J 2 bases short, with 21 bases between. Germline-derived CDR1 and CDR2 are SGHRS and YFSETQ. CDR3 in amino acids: CASSLASDPGRRAYEQYF. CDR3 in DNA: TGCGCCAGCAGCTTGGCCTCGGATCCCGGACGGAGGGCCTACGAGCAGTACTTC.

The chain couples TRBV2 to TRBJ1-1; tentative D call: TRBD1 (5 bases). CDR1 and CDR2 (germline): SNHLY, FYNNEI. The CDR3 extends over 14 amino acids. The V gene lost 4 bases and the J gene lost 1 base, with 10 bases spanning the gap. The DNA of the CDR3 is TGTGCCAGCAGTGTTATAGGGGAGAACACTGAAGCTTTCTTT. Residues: CASSVIGENTEAFF.

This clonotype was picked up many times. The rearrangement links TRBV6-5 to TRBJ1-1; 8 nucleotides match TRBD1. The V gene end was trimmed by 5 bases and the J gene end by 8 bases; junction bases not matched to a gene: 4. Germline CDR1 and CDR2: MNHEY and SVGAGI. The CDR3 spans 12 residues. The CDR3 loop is CASSTGQGEAFF. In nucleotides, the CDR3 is TGTGCCAGCAGTACAGGACAGGGAGAAGCTTTCTTT.

CDR3 nucleotide sequence: TGTGCCAGCAGCGCCCCCTTCAGGGGAGCCTACAATGAGCAGTTCTTC. Amino acid sequence: CASSAPFRGAYNEQFF. V and J are TRBV9 and TRBJ2-1; maybe TRBD1 (6 bases). CDR1 SGDLS and CDR2 YYNGEE come from the germline V gene. Trimming left V 3 bases short and J 2 bases short, with 15 bases between. The CDR3 runs 16 residues.

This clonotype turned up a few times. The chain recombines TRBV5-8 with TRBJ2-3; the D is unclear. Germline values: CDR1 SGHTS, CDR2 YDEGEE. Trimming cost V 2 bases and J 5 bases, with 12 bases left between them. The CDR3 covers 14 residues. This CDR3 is CASSLALHGDTQYF. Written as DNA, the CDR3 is TGTGCCAGCAGCTTAGCCCTACACGGAGATACGCAGTATTTT.